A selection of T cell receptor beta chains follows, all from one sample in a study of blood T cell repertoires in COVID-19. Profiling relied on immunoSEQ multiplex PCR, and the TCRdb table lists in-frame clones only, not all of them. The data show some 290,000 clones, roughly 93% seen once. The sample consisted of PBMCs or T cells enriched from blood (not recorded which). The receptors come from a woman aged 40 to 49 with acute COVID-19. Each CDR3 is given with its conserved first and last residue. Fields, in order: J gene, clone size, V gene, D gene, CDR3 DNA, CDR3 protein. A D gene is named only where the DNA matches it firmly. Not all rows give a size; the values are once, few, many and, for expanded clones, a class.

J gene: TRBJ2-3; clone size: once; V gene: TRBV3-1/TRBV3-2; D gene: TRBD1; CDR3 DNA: TGTGCCAGCAGCCAAGATGGGACAGGGGGGTGGGTAGATACGCAGTATTTT; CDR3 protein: CASSQDGTGGWVDTQYF
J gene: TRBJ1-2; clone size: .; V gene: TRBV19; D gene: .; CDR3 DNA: TGTGCCAGTAGTCCACGGACAGCCTATGGCTACACCTTC; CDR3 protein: CASSPRTAYGYTF
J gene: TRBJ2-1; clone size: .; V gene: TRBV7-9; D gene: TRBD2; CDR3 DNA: TGTGCCAGCAGCCCGACAGGGACTAGCGACTACAATGAGCAGTTCTTC; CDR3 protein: CASSPTGTSDYNEQFF
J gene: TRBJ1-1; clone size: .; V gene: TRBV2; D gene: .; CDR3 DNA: TGTTCCCCTAAATTGAACACTGAAGCTTTCTTT; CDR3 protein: CSPKLNTEAFF
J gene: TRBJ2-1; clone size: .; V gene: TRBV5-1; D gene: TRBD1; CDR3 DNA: TGCGCCAGCAGCTGGGACAGGTGGAATGAGCAGTTCTTC; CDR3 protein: CASSWDRWNEQFF
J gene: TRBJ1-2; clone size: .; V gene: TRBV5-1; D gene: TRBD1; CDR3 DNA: TGCGCCAGCAGCCCCGGGACAGCTAACTATGGCTACACCTTC; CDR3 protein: CASSPGTANYGYTF
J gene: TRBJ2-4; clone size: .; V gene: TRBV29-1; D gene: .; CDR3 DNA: TGCAGCGCCCATGCTGGGCTCGGCATTCAGTACTTC; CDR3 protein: CSAHAGLGIQYF
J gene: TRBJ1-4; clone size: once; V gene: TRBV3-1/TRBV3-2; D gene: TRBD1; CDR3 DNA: TGTGCCAGCAAGATACAGGGGGCCTCTCGGGAAAAACTGTTTTTT; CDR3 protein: CASKIQGASREKLFF
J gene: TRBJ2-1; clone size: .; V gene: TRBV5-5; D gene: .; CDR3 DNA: TGTGCCAGCTTTGGGATCGGGGATTCTTATAATGAGCAGTTCTTC; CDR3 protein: CASFGIGDSYNEQFF
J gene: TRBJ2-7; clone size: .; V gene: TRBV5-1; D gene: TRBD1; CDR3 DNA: TGCGCCAGCAGCTGGAAGACAGGGGGAGTCTACGAGCAGTACTTC; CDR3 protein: CASSWKTGGVYEQYF
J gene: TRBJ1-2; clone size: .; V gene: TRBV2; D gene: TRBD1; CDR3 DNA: TGTGCCAGCAGTGAAGCGGGACAGGGGGTCTCTGGCTACACCTTC; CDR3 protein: CASSEAGQGVSGYTF
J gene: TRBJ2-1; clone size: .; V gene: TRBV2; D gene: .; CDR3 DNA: TGTGCCAGCAGTGAAGAGGCCCAGGGCGCCTACAATGAGCAGTTCTTC; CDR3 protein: CASSEEAQGAYNEQFF
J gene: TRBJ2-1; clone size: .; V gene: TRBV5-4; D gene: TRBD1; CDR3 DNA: TGTGCCAGCAGCCTCCCTCCGGGACAGGGTGCCAATGAGCAGTTCTTC; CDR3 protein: CASSLPPGQGANEQFF
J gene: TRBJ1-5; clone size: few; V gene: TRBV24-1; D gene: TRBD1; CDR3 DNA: TGTGCCACCAGTCACAGGGGAGAGAATCAGCCCCAGCATTTT; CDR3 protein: CATSHRGENQPQHF
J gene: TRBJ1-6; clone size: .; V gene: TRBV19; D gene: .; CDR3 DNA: TGTGCCAGTAGTTCTCAGCGCAGTTCACCCCTCCACTTT; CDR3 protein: CASSSQRSSPLHF
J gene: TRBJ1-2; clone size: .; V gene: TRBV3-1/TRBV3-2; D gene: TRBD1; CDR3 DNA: TGTGCCAGCAGCCAATCCGGGACAGCCTATGGCTACACCTTC; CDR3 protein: CASSQSGTAYGYTF
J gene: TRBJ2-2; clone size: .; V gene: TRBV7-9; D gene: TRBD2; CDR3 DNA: TGTGCCAGCAGCCCGGGACTAGCGGCTAAGGTGGACACCGGGGAGCTGTTTTTT; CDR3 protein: CASSPGLAAKVDTGELFF
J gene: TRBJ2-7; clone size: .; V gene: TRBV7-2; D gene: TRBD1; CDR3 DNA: TGTGCCAGCAGCGCTCTCCCCGCAGGGACAGAATCCTACGAGCAGTACTTC; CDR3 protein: CASSALPAGTESYEQYF
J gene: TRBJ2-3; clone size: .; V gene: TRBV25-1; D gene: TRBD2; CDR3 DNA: TGTGCCAGCAGAGGCATACTCGGGGGGAGCACAGATACGCAGTATTTT; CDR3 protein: CASRGILGGSTDTQYF
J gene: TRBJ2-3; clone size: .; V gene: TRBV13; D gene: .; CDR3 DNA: TGTGCCAGCAGCCCAAGTCGGGGGGATACGCAGTATTTT; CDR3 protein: CASSPSRGDTQYF
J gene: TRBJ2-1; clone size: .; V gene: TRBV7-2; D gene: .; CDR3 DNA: TGTGCCAGCAGCTTAGCGCACCCGCGAGATGAGCAGTTCTTC; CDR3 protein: CASSLAHPRDEQFF
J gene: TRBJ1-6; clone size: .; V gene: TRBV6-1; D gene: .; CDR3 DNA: TGTGCCAGCAGTGAAACTCCCCCCCCCAATTCACCCCTCCACTTT; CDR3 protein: CASSETPPPNSPLHF
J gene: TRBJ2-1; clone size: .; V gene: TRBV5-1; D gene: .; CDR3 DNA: TGCGCCAGCAGCTTGGGTTACAGCTCCTACAATGAGCAGTTCTTC; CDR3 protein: CASSLGYSSYNEQFF
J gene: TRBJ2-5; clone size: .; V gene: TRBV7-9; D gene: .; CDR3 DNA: TGTGCCAGCAGCCTCCAAGAGACCCAGTACTTC; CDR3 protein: CASSLQETQYF
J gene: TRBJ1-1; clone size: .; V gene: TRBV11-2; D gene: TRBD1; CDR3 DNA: TGTGCCAGCAGCTCCGGACAGGGGTACGACACTGAAGCTTTCTTT; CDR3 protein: CASSSGQGYDTEAFF
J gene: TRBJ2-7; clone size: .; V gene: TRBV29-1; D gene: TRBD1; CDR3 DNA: TGCAGCGTTGGGACAGGGGACGAATCCTACGAGCAGTACTTC; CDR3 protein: CSVGTGDESYEQYF
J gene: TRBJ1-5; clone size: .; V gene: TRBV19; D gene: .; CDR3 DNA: TGTGCCAGTAGTGAAAGGGGCTCTAGCAATCAGCCCCAGCATTTT; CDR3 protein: CASSERGSSNQPQHF
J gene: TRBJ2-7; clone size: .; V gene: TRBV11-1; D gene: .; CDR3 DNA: TGTGCCAGCAGCTTAGGAATTAGCAACTACGAGCAGTACTTC; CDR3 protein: CASSLGISNYEQYF
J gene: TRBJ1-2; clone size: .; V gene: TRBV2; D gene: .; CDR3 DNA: TGTGCCAGCAGGGCTAGGGGAGGTGGCTATGGCTACACCTTC; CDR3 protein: CASRARGGGYGYTF
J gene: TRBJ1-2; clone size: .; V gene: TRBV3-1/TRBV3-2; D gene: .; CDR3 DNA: TGTGCCAGCAGCCAAGAAAGGACCGGAGGGATATATGGCTACACCTTC; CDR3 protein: CASSQERTGGIYGYTF
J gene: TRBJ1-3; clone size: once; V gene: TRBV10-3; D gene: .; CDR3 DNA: TGTGCCACCGGGCAGGGAAGAAGGTCGGAAAACACCATATATTTT; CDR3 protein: CATGQGRRSENTIYF
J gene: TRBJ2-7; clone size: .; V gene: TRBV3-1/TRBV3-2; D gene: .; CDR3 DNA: TGTGCCAGCAGTATTCAGGGGAAGAGCTCCTACGAGCAGTACTTC; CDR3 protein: CASSIQGKSSYEQYF
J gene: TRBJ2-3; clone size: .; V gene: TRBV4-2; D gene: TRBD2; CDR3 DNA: TGTGCCAGCAGCCAAGAAGGACTAGCGGGAATGACAGATACGCAGTATTTT; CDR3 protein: CASSQEGLAGMTDTQYF
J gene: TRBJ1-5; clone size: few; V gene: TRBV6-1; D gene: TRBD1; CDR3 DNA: TGTGCCAGCAGCGAACTAGCGACAGGGGGGGTTAGCAATCAGCCCCAGCATTTT; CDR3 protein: CASSELATGGVSNQPQHF
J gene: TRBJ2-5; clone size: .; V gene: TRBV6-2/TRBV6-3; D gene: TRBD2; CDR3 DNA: TGTGCCAGCACCCCCCCCGGGGGGGTGGAGACCCAGTACTTC; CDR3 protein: CASTPPGGVETQYF
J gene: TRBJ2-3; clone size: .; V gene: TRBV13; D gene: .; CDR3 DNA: TGTGCCAGCAGTAATAGGAAGGGAGCCGATACGCAGTATTTT; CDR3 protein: CASSNRKGADTQYF